The 8 T cell receptor beta chains below come from one sample, sequenced in a study of blood T cell repertoires in COVID-19 (dated by TCRdb to 2018 to 2020). Libraries were made using the immunoSEQ multiplex PCR assay. This is the immuneACCESS table as TCRdb keeps it, with only in-frame sequences that have V and J called. A part of the clones is gone; compared with another copy, unresolved V genes explain less than half, and the rest is unexplained. The sample table records 160,000 or so clones; 84% of these occur just once. The ten largest clonotypes hold approximately 7.7% of the sample. Sample: PBMCs or T cells enriched from blood (not recorded which). The origin of the receptors is a woman aged 45-65 years who had recovered from COVID-19.

The rearrangement links TRBV4-3 to TRBJ1-3; D ambiguous. This CDR3 contains 15 residues. In germline, CDR1 is LGHNA, CDR2 YSLEER. V lost 0 bases to trimming and J lost 4 bases, with 10 bases between them. CDR3 nucleotides: TGCGCCAGCAGCCAAGATCCGGCAGGAGGAAACACCATATATTTT. It encodes CASSQDPAGGNTIYF.

The rearrangement joins TRBV11-1 to TRBJ2-2; D is unclear. Per the germline V gene, CDR1 is SGHAT and CDR2 is FQDESV (reference sequence). The V gene lost 6 bases and the J gene lost 2 bases, with 10 bases spanning the gap. The CDR3 has 14 amino acids. This CDR3 reads CASSPGTNTGELFF. CDR3 bases: TGTGCCAGCAGTCCGGGTACCAACACCGGGGAGCTGTTTTTT.

The count of this clone is one. J is TRBJ2-2 and V is TRBV5-4; D not certain. CDR1 SGHNT and CDR2 YYREEE come from the germline V gene (reference sequence). The ends were cut back, 2 bases at V and 1 base at J, with 9 bases in the middle. This CDR3 spans 15 amino acids. CDR3 sequence (DNA): TGTGCCAGCAGCTTTAATTCGGGGAACACCGGGGAGCTGTTTTTT. It translates to CASSFNSGNTGELFF.

This chain connects TRBV13 to TRBJ2-3; unclear D gene. The germline gives CDR1 PRHDT, CDR2 FYEKMQ (reference sequence). Trimming removed 3 bases from V and 3 bases from J, with 7 bases in between. The CDR3 length is 13 residues. CDR3 DNA: TGTGCCAGCAGCTTCAGTGTGACAGATACGCAGTATTTT. It specifies CASSFSVTDTQYF.

This rearrangement joins TRBV29-1 to TRBJ1-2; 11 nucleotides align to TRBD1. J lost 8 bases, V lost 7 bases, and 6 bases had no gene match. There are 12 residues in the CDR3. Germline lookup yields CDR1 SQVTM and CDR2 ANQGSEA. The CDR3: CSAGQGAEGYTF. The DNA for the CDR3 is TGCAGCGCAGGACAGGGGGCGGAGGGCTACACCTTC.

The chain couples TRBV19 to TRBJ2-7; tentative D call: TRBD1 (6 bases). CDR3 length equals 13 residues. Germline assignment: CDR1 LNHDA and CDR2 SQIVND (reference sequence). V was pared by 9 bases and J by 2 bases, with 14 bases between. The CDR3 reads CASAHRAPYEQYF. The CDR3 DNA reads as TGTGCCAGCGCCCACAGGGCCCCCTACGAGCAGTACTTC. Together with reference TRBV19 and TRBJ2-7, the CDR3 gives the full variable domain: DGGITQSPKYLFRKEGQNVTLSCEQNLNHDAMYWYRQDPGQGLRLIYYSQIVNDFQKGDIAEGYSVSREKKESFPLTVTSAQKNPTAFYLCASAHRAPYEQYFGPGTRLTVT.

This clone was counted only a few times. This chain connects TRBV28 to TRBJ1-2, with a weak D call TRBD1 (6 bases). This CDR3 has 13 amino acids. V was pared by 8 bases and J by 7 bases, with 17 bases between. CDR1 and CDR2 (germline): MDHEN, SYDVKM. The CDR3 DNA sequence: TGTGCCAGCTCCCAGGGGAGGGTCGGTGGCTACACCTTC. Protein: CASSQGRVGGYTF.

The chain carries TRBV5-1 and TRBJ1-3; 7 bases fit TRBD1. CDR1 and CDR2 from the germline V gene are SGHRS and YFSETQ. V lost 6 bases, J lost 0 bases, and 9 bases stayed unmatched. The CDR3 is 16 amino acids. The CDR3 is CASTQGDSSSGNTIYF. DNA of the CDR3: TGCGCCAGCACCCAGGGGGACAGCTCCTCTGGAAACACCATATATTTT.